A single sample gave rise to the 9 T cell receptor beta chains below, sequenced in a study of CD8+CD57+ T cells in acquired aplastic anemia. Patients selected for sequencing had displayed CD8+CD57+ cell expansion by flow cytometry. Genomic DNA served as template for TCR beta VDJ and CDR3 profiling. MiXCR, applied by TCRdb to the reads, yields one record per CDR3 protein. The sample shows approximately 190,000 distinct CDR3 sequences, around half of them seen only once. Sequencing input: sorted CD4+, CD8+, or CD8+CD57+ T cells (not recorded which) from PBMCs. The receptors were sampled from a human donor with aplastic anemia.

The V and J genes are TRBV20-1 and TRBJ2-7, with D perhaps matching TRBD2 (6 bases). V was pared by 1 base and J by 2 bases, with 6 bases between. This CDR3 has 12 amino acids. Germline V gene lookup returns CDR1 DFQATT and CDR2 SNEGSKA (reference sequence). The CDR3 DNA sequence: TGCAGTGCTAGAGCGGGAGCCTACGAGCAGTACTTC. Encoded protein: CSARAGAYEQYF.

This clonotype has at least ten counts. The gene calls are TRBV7-9 and TRBJ2-1, with D perhaps given as TRBD1 or TRBD2 (5 bases each). The V end lost 4 bases, the J end lost 6 bases, and 13 bases lay between the germline ends. Germline V gene lookup returns CDR1 SEHNR and CDR2 FQNEAQ (reference sequence). The CDR3 totals 14 residues. CDR3 loop: CASSWGSARNEQFF. In DNA form, the CDR3 reads TGTGCCAGCAGCTGGGGGAGTGCACGCAATGAGCAGTTCTTC.

A note on this clonotype: One end of the junction is discordant with germline, which a read error may explain. This chain connects TRBV25-1 to TRBJ2-6, with a tentative D call TRBD1 (6 bases). Germline V gene sequence: CDR1 MGHDK, CDR2 SYGVNS. The CDR3 spans 17 residues. The DNA for the CDR3 is TGTGCCAGCAGTGTGGGGGACAAAGGCTCTGGGGCCAACGTCCTGGCTTTC. It translates to CASSVGDKGSGANVLAF.

J is TRBJ2-7 and V is TRBV27, with D possibly being TRBD2 (5 bases). The CDR3 is 15 residues long. Germline V gene sequence: CDR1 MNHEY, CDR2 SMNVEV (reference sequence). V was pared by 3 bases and J by 0 bases, with 12 bases between. The CDR3 region is CASSFASGSSYEQYF. CDR3 in DNA: TGTGCCAGCAGTTTTGCGAGCGGTAGCTCCTACGAGCAGTACTTC.

This chain uses TRBV27 with TRBJ2-7; unclear D gene. The CDR3 consists of 15 residues. The ends were cut back, 6 bases at V and 1 base at J, with 16 bases in the middle. Germline assignment: CDR1 MNHEY and CDR2 SMNVEV (reference sequence). The CDR3 reads CASRPDIRSSYEQYF. The CDR3 region has the DNA TGTGCCAGCAGGCCAGACATCAGATCATCCTACGAGCAGTACTTC.

On this clonotype: This may be a read error: a much more frequent sequence differs by one nucleotide. The chain has TRBV20-1 and TRBJ2-1; D is possibly TRBD1 (5 bases). Trimming pared 0 bases from V and 16 bases from J, leaving 22 bases between. CDR1 DFQATT and CDR2 SNEGSKA come from the germline V gene (reference sequence). The CDR3 is 14 amino acids. In nucleotides, the CDR3 is TGCAGTGCTAGAGATATCAGGGTGACAACCCAGCCCTTCTTC. This encodes CSARDIRVTTQPFF.

V is TRBV20-1 and J is TRBJ1-6; D gene ambiguous. Trimming left V 4 bases short and J 5 bases short, with 12 bases between. Per germline, CDR1 DFQATT and CDR2 SNEGSKA (reference sequence). This CDR3 has 14 residues. CDR3 coding DNA: TGCAGTGCTATCGGCAGTGTCGATAATTCACCCCTCCACTTT. The encoded protein is CSAIGSVDNSPLHF.

This clonotype was seen at least ten times. CDR3 amino acids: CASSRDFFDEQYF. The DNA of the CDR3 is TGTGCCAGCAGCCGGGACTTCTTTGACGAGCAGTACTTC. The J gene is TRBJ2-7, the V gene TRBV12-3 or TRBV12-4; tentative D call: TRBD2 (6 bases). Trimming took 6 bases from V and 5 from J, leaving 14 bases between them. The CDR3 runs to 13 residues.

This clonotype was seen repeatedly, ten times or more. This chain connects TRBV24-1 to TRBJ1-2; 7 nucleotides match TRBD1. The CDR3 sequence is 14 residues long. Germline V lookup: CDR1 KGHDR, CDR2 SFDVKD. The J segment lost 2 bases and the V segment lost 5 bases, leaving 4 bases of the junction unmatched. CDR3 bases: TGTGCCACCAGTGCGACAGGGACAAACTATGGCTACACCTTC. It yields the protein CATSATGTNYGYTF.